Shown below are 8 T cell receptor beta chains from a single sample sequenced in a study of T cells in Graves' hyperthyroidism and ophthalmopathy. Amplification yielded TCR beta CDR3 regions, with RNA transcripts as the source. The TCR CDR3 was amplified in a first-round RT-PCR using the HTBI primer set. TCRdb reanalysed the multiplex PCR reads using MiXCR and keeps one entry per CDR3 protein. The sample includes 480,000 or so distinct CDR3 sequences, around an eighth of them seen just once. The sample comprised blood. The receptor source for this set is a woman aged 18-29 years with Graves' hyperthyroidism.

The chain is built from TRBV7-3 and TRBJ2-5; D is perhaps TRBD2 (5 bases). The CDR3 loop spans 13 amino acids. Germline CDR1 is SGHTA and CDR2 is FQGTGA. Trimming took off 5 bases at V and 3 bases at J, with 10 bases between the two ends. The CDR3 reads CASSQDLEETQYF. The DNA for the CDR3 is TGTGCCAGCAGCCAGGACTTAGAAGAGACCCAGTACTTC.

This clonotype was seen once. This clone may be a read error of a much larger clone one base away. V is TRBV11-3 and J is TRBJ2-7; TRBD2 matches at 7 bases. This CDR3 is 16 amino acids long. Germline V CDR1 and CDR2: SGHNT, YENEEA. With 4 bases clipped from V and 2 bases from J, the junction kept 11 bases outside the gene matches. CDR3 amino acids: CASSSESGDPTYEQYF. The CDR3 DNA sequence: TGTGCCAGCAGCTCTGAAAGCGGGGACCCCACCTACGAGCAGTACTTC.

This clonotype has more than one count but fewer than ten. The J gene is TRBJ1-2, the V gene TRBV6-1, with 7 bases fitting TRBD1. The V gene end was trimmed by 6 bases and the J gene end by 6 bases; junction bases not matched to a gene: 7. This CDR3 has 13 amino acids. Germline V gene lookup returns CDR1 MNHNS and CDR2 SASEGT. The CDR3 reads CASRQGVSNGYTF. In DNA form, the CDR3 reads TGTGCCAGCAGGCAGGGGGTTTCGAATGGCTACACCTTC.

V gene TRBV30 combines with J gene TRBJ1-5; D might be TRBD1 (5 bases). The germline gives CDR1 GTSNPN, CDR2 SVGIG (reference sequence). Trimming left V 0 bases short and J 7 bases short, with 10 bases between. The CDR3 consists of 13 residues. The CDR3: CAWSVGAGQPQHF. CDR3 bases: TGTGCCTGGAGTGTAGGGGCAGGGCAGCCCCAGCATTTT.

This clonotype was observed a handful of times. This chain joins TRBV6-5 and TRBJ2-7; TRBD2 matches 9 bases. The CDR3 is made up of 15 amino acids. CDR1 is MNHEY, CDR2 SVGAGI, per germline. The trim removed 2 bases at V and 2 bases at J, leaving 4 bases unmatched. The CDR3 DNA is TGTGCCAGCAGTTACAAACTAGCGGGCCCCTACGAGCAGTACTTC. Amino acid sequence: CASSYKLAGPYEQYF.

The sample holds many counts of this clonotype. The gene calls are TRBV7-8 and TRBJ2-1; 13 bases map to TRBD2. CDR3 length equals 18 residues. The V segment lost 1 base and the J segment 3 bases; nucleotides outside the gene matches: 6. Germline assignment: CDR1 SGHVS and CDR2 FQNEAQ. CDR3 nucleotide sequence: TGTGCCAGCAGCTTAGGGGGACTAGCGGGAATCGACTACAATGAGCAGTTCTTC. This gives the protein CASSLGGLAGIDYNEQFF.

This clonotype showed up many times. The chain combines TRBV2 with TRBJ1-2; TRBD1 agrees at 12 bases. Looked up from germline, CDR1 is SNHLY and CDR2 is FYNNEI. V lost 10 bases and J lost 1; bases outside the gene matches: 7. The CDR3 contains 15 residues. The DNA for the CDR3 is TGTGCCACCTCCGGGACAGGGGGCTTTAACTATGGCTACACCTTC. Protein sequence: CATSGTGGFNYGYTF.

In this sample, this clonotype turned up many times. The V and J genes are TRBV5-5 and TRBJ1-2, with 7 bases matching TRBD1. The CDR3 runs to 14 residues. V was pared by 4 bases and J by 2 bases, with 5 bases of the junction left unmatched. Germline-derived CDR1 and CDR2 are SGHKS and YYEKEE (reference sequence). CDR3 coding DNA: TGTGCCAGCAGCCTACCCAGGGGGAACTATGGCTACACCTTC. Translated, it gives CASSLPRGNYGYTF.